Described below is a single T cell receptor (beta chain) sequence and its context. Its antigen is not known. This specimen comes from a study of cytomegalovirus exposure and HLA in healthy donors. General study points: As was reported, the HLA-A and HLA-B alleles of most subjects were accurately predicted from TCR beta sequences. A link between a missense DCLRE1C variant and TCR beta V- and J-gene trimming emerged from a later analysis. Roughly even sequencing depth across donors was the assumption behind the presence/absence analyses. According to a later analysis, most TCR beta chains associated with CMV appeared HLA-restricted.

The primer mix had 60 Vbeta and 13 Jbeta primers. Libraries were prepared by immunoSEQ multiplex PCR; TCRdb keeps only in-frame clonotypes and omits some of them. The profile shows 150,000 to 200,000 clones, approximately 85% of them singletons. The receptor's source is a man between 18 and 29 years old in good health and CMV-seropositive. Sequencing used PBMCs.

CDR3 DNA sequence: TGTGCCAGCAGCTTAGAACAGGGGGCGATCCCAGATACGCAGTATTTT. Its translation: CASSLEQGAIPDTQYF. This rearrangement joins TRBV7-6 to TRBJ2-3; TRBD1 matches at 9 bases. This CDR3 spans 16 amino acids. The J segment lost 4 bases and the V segment lost 1 base, leaving 6 bases of the junction unmatched. Germline V gene lookup returns CDR1 SGHVS and CDR2 FNYEAQ.